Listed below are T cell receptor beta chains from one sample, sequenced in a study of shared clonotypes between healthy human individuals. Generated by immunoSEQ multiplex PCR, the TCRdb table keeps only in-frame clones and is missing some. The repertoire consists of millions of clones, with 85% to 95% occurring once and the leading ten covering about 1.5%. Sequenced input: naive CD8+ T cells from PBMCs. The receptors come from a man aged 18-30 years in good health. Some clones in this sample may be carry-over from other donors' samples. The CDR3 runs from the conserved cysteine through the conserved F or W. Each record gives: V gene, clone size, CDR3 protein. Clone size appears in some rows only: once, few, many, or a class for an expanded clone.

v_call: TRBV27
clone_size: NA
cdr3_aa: CASSPQGAGDEQFF

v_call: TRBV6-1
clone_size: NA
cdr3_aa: CASKGQGAKGYGYTF

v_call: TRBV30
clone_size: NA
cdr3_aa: CAYRDRGIGNTIYF

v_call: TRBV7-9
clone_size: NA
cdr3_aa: CASSLEVQQETQYF

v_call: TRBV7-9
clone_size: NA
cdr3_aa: CASSLLYGTGELFF

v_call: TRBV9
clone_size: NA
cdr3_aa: CASNGQGNGYTF

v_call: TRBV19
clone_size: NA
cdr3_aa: CACRATLSNTGELFF

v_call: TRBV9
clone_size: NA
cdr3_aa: CASSVVGEAYNEQFF

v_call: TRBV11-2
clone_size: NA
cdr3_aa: CASSFRLLGATNSYEQYF

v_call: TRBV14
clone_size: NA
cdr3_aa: CASSQDGGDTQYF

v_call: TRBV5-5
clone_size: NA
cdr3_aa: CASSLFSSGYEQYF

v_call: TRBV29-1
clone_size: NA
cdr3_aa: CSVEGGGQVIYNEQFF

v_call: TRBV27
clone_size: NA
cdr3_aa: CASSFSGTSGYNEQFF

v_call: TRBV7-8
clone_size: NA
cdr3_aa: CASSLLIPNYGYTF

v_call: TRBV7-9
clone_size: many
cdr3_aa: CASSLAGGYEQYF

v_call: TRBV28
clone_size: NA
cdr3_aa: CASSFTSGSDNEQFF

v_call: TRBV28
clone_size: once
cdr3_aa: CASRLGNTQYF

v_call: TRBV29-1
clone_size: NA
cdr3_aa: CSVERRDRVPAFF

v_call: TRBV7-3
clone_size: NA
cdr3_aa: CASSLTSWGADTGELFF

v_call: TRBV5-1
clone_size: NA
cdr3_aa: CASSWDGQGYQETQYF

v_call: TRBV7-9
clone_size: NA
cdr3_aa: CASSTQPPKPVLTF

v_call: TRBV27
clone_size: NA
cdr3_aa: CASSLGLAVNEQFF

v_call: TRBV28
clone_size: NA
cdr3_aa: CASTAVGTETSGANVLTF

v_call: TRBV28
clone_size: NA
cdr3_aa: CASSLARASGSSGELFF